This T cell receptor beta chain was identified in a study of persistence of HIV-infected CD4 T cells (dated by TCRdb to the early 2020s). Study-level background: CMV- and HIV-1 Gag-responding CD4+ T cells were isolated from ART-treated individuals so that antigen-driven clonal expansion of HIV-1-infected cells could be examined. The median time the participants had spent on suppressive ART was 8 years. Peripheral blood samples of up to roughly 180 mL were collected at multiple time points, except for a couple of participants, who underwent leukapheresis at a single time point. TCRbeta sequencing assessed the clonality of all cells in each sorted population, while proviral sequencing assessed the clonality of infected cells. In the cross-participant TCR cluster analysis, roughly 8 participants were included for CMV and 6 or 7 participants were included for Gag.

Taken from the germline V gene, the CDR1 and CDR2 loops are MNHEY and SVGAGI. The CDR3 spans 14 residues, from the cysteine through the phenylalanine. The sequence is cut down to CDR3 DNA, 42 bases in frame from base 1. V lost 8 bases and J lost 4 bases; the stretch between them is 17 bases long. General findings and caveats noted by the study authors: Because the TCR analyses were done in bulk, restricting them to just the rare CMV-responding cells that actually carried HIV-1 proviruses was not possible. Degenerate expanded CDR3beta sequences were enriched in antigen-responding cells, suggesting convergent selection of CD4+ responses to CMV and Gag. Significantly lower TCRbeta richness was observed in CMV- and Gag-responding cells than in anti-CD3/anti-CD28-responding cells, and higher oligoclonality was observed in CMV-responding cells than in CD3/CD28-stimulated and Gag-responding cells. Within the same sorted populations, TCR oligoclonality correlated with proviral oligoclonality. The study involved few individuals and tested only a limited range of antigens.

This clone was detected a few times. Its antigen is unknown. One base away there is no much larger clone; base qualities are not given. The treatment or condition label, as the study defines it: suppressive antiretroviral therapy. Lysates of CMV-infected fibroblasts were used at about 10 ug/mL for cell stimulation. Nonresponding CD40L-negative CD69-negative CD45RO-high memory CD4+ T cells were sorted as memory populations depleted of antigen-responding cells. HIV-1-infected adults in whom suppressive ART had been started during chronic infection were enrolled as participants. Participants had undetectable plasma HIV-1 RNA below 50 copies/mL for at least 4 years. To be included, participants needed a CD4+ T cell count above 400 cells/uL and a positive CMV serology. Before stimulation, PBMCs were isolated using density centrifugation and depleted of CD8+ T cells. CD8-depleted PBMCs were stimulated for over 15 hours with anti-CD28/CD49d costimulation, CD40-blocking antibody and enfuvirtide to prevent new infections. Sorting was done on either a Beckman Coulter MoFlo Legacy or an XDP sorter, and propidium iodide was used to exclude dead cells. Genomic DNA was extracted with the QIAamp DNA Mini Kit for samples above one million cells, otherwise with the Quick-DNA Microprep Kit.

The immunoSEQ hsTCRB assay version 4, run in survey mode, was used to sequence TCRbeta repertoires from genomic DNA. Genomic DNA was diluted to roughly 10 ng/uL, and up to roughly 1 ug per sample was used for TCRbeta sequencing. Turning to the authors' computational methods: Analysis of the TCRbeta data was done in ImmunoSeq Analyzer 3.0, and diversity was computed on productive nucleotide rearrangements. Using the Immunarch R package, the improved Chao index served to estimate lower-bound TCR diversity and the Gini coefficient served to estimate clonality. Different nucleotide rearrangements encoding the same CDR3beta amino acid sequence were treated as distinct clonotypes. Differential abundance analysis found TCRbeta sequences that were significantly enriched in antigen-responding cells compared with anti-CD3/anti-CD28-activated cells. Using predicted peptide-MHC specificity as the basis, GLIPH2 grouped TCRs into clusters, both for each participant individually and for the merged data sets that combined participants. The source is immuneACCESS, and TCRdb retained only in-frame sequences with V and J called. Part of the clones is not carried over; for the studies checked, unresolved V genes explain less than half of this, and the remainder is unexplained. V and J calls and clone size come straight from that table; D and trimming were deduced from the DNA. Across this sample there are 35,000 to 40,000 clones, with less than 90% seen only once. Around 1.5% of the sample is taken by the ten largest.

The TCR sequence derives from an adult man with HIV who was CMV-seropositive. This sample comprised CD4+ T cells sorted from PBMCs after approximately 19-hour stimulation, obtained from a patient who received antiretroviral therapy. What the cell subset or site label conveys for this sample: CD40L-CD69- CD45RO-high memory CD4 T cells not responding to CMV lysate. In this chain, TRBV6-5 is recombined with TRBJ1-1; 6 matching bases give a weak D call of TRBD1. For the CDR3, the sequence is CASQRYRESTEAFF. The nucleotides are TGTGCCAGCCAGCGCTACAGGGAGAGCACTGAAGCTTTCTTT.